This T cell receptor beta chain was captured in a study of blood T cell repertoires in COVID-19. Overall study context: Some COVID-19 samples were acute and others convalescent; all came from the United States, Italy and Spain. PBMCs, B-cell-depleted T cells, or T cells provided the cDNA or gDNA that made up the material.

The CDR3 has 16 amino acids. Germline V gene data show CDR1 as ENHRY and CDR2 as SYGVKD. V lost 4 bases and J lost 6; bases outside the gene matches: 10. Source study methods: Scientists estimated how many nucleated cells there were by amplifying reference gene primers. The table came from immunoSEQ multiplex PCR; TCRdb's copy has only in-frame clones and leaves some out. V, J and clone size are those of that table, while D and trimming were read from the DNA. The data show about 58,000 clones, with about 89% seen just once and approximately 15% held by the top ten. The TCR originated in a woman aged 55-70 years with active COVID-19. Sequencing was done on a sample of peripheral blood. V is TRBV10-3 and J is TRBJ2-2; TRBD1 matches 8 bases. CDR3: CAISGWTGIQAGELFF. The CDR3 region has the DNA TGTGCCATCAGTGGATGGACAGGGATCCAGGCCGGGGAGCTGTTTTTT.